One and the same sample provided the 27 T cell receptor beta chains below, sequenced in a study of human T cells and chemical hapten exposure. This sample's time point: pre-sensitization, week 0. The treatment here: therapeutic diphenylcyclopropenone sensitization with weekly scalp DPC. The template was total RNA from unfractionated whole blood. One entry per CDR3 protein, called by TCRdb with MiXCR from the RACE reads. The sample has 40,000 or so distinct CDR3 sequences, about 12% seen once. The specimen comprised whole blood, sampled in connection with sensitization to the hapten diphenylcyclopropenone (DPC). These receptors were obtained from a woman in her thirties or forties with alopecia areata. Some clones in this sample may be carry-over from other donors' samples.

This clonotype was seen only a few times. The V and J genes are TRBV29-1 and TRBJ2-1; TRBD1 matches at 8 bases. The germline gives CDR1 SQVTM, CDR2 ANQGSEA. V dropped 8 bases and J dropped 5; count of bases not matched to a gene: 11. The CDR3 is 14 amino acids. The CDR3 loop reads CSLKGQGADNEQFF. In DNA, the CDR3 is TGCAGCCTCAAGGGGCAGGGGGCGGACAATGAGCAGTTCTTC.

As regards this clonotype: With a much larger clone just one base away, this may be a read error. This rearrangement joins TRBV7-9 to TRBJ2-7, with TRBD1 matching over 7 bases. V lost 5 bases and J lost 6; bases outside the gene matches: 13. Germline-derived CDR1 and CDR2 are SEHNR and FQNEAQ (reference sequence). The CDR3 contains 15 residues. CDR3 nucleotide sequence: TGTGCCAGCAGCCAGAGGGACAGATCAATCTCCGAGCAGTACTTC. It translates to CASSQRDRSISEQYF.

In its sample, this clonotype was seen a few times. This chain joins TRBV11-2 and TRBJ1-2; tentative D call: TRBD1 (6 bases). Germline CDR1 SGHAT, CDR2 FQNNGV. V gave up 1 base and J gave up 4 bases, with 19 bases separating them. The CDR3 extends over 17 amino acids. The CDR3 here is CASSLGSGARRLYGYTF. The CDR3, as DNA: TGTGCCAGCAGCTTAGGTTCAGGGGCCAGGCGCCTCTATGGCTACACCTTC.

This clonotype is labeled as medium-sized. The V and J genes are TRBV6-5 and TRBJ2-5, with a tentative D call TRBD2 (5 bases). V was pared by 0 bases and J by 5 bases, with 10 bases between. Germline V gene lookup returns CDR1 MNHEY and CDR2 SVGAGI. The CDR3 totals 14 residues. This CDR3 reads CASSYSSGEETQYF. CDR3 DNA sequence: TGTGCCAGCAGTTACTCATCCGGGGAGGAGACCCAGTACTTC.

Remarks on this clonotype: This may come from a read error, since a much larger clone is one base off. V and J are TRBV2 and TRBJ2-3; unclear D gene. Germline V gives CDR1 SNHLY, CDR2 FYNNEI. The CDR3 contains 12 residues. V lost 8 bases and J 10 bases, leaving 16 bases between the germline ends. The CDR3 protein is CASASRPGAQYF. CDR3 sequence (DNA): TGTGCCAGCGCTTCTCGGCCGGGTGCGCAGTATTTT.

This clonotype was observed a few times. V usage is TRBV3-1 and J usage is TRBJ2-7, with TRBD2 identical over 11 bases. The CDR3 has 15 residues. The V segment lost 1 base and the J segment 3 bases; nucleotides outside the gene matches: 2. Germline V lookup: CDR1 LGHDT, CDR2 YNNKEL (reference sequence). CDR3 amino acids: CASSQGGTSGYEQYF. The CDR3 DNA is TGTGCCAGCAGCCAAGGGGGGACTAGCGGCTACGAGCAGTACTTC.

This chain uses TRBV18 with TRBJ2-2; D uncertain. The V gene's germline CDR1 is KGHSH and CDR2 LQKENI. CDR3 size: 12 residues. The V end lost 6 bases, the J end lost 6 bases, and 8 bases lay between the germline ends. CDR3 protein: CASSQEPGELFF. CDR3 bases: TGTGCCAGCTCTCAGGAGCCCGGGGAGCTGTTTTTT.

This clonotype was seen a handful of times. The chain employs TRBV12-3 or TRBV12-4 and TRBJ1-5, with D perhaps matching TRBD1 (5 bases). V was cut by 3 bases and J by 2 bases, with 11 bases left in between. There are 15 residues in the CDR3. The CDR3 nucleotides read TGTGCCAGCAGTTTTGCGGGGGTGGGCAATCAGCCCCAGCATTTT. Translating it yields CASSFAGVGNQPQHF.

This clonotype showed up many times. The V and J genes are TRBV20-1 and TRBJ1-5, with D possibly being TRBD1 (5 bases). Trimming shortened V by 5 bases and J by 4 bases, and 12 bases separated the two germline ends. The CDR3 totals 13 residues. Per germline, CDR1 DFQATT and CDR2 SNEGSKA (reference sequence). The chain's CDR3 is CSAGWAGNQPQHF. The CDR3 DNA sequence: TGCAGTGCTGGATGGGCAGGGAATCAGCCCCAGCATTTT.

This clonotype was detected only a few times. The gene calls are TRBV10-2 and TRBJ2-1; TRBD1 is a possible D gene (6 bases). The CDR3 is made up of 13 amino acids. Trimming pared 6 bases from V and 5 bases from J, leaving 11 bases between. Germline V lookup: CDR1 WSHSY, CDR2 SAAADI. DNA of the CDR3: TGCGCCAGCAGGGACAGCCTCAACAATGAGCAGTTCTTC. Translation gives CASRDSLNNEQFF.

The chain is built from TRBV3-1 and TRBJ1-4; D gene ambiguous. Germline CDR1 is LGHDT and CDR2 is YNNKEL (reference sequence). V was pared by 0 bases and J by 8 bases, with 7 bases between. The CDR3 has 13 amino acids. The CDR3 nucleotides are TGTGCCAGCAGCCAAGATCCGGGGGAAAAACTGTTTTTT. This gives the protein CASSQDPGEKLFF.

This clonotype came up a few times. V usage is TRBV29-1 and J usage is TRBJ1-1; possible D gene TRBD1, 5 bases. Germline V CDR1 and CDR2: SQVTM, ANQGSEA. This CDR3 contains 11 residues. V was trimmed by 7 bases and J by 6 bases, leaving 12 bases between them. CDR3 sequence: CSAWDGPEAFF. CDR3 nucleotide sequence: TGCAGCGCCTGGGACGGCCCTGAAGCTTTCTTT.

The chain carries TRBV10-3 and TRBJ1-6; no clear D. This CDR3 region has 16 residues. Trimming removed 0 bases from V and 7 bases from J, with 13 bases in between. Looked up from germline, CDR1 is ENHRY and CDR2 is SYGVKD. CDR3 region: CAISESSRSVNSPLHF. The CDR3 DNA follows: TGTGCCATCAGTGAGTCCAGCAGGAGCGTGAATTCACCCCTCCACTTT.

There are many counts of this clonotype. The J gene is TRBJ1-5, the V gene TRBV5-1; tentatively, D is TRBD1 (5 bases). The CDR3 has 14 amino acids. Germline CDR1 reads SGHRS; CDR2 reads YFSETQ. Trimming removed 0 bases at V and 6 bases at J, with 10 bases between. Written as DNA, the CDR3 is TGCGCCAGCAGCTTGGAGCCAGGGTCTCAGCCCCAGCATTTT. Its translation is CASSLEPGSQPQHF.

The gene calls are TRBV29-1 and TRBJ2-7; D might be TRBD2 (6 bases). This CDR3 has 13 amino acids. The ends were cut back, 4 bases at V and 2 bases at J, with 12 bases in the middle. Germline CDR1 is SQVTM and CDR2 is ANQGSEA. CDR3 bases: TGCAGCGTTGCGGGACTTCCCACCTACGAGCAGTACTTC. This codes for CSVAGLPTYEQYF.

The V and J genes are TRBV20-1 and TRBJ2-7; a possible D gene is TRBD2 (6 bases). Trimming removed 0 bases at V and 3 bases at J, with 18 bases between. CDR3 length: 16 amino acids. In germline, CDR1 is DFQATT, CDR2 SNEGSKA (reference sequence). The CDR3 sequence: CSARDLRHGDFYEQYF. The CDR3 nucleotides read TGCAGTGCTAGAGATCTTCGTCATGGGGACTTCTACGAGCAGTACTTC.

V usage is TRBV5-1 and J usage is TRBJ2-1; perhaps TRBD1 as D (6 bases). This CDR3 comprises 15 residues. CDR1 is SGHRS and CDR2 is YFSETQ in the germline V gene. Trimming shortened V by 4 bases and J by 5 bases, and 16 bases separated the two germline ends. The CDR3 loop is CASSQTGSDHNEQFF. The CDR3 region has the DNA TGCGCCAGCAGCCAAACAGGGAGCGACCACAATGAGCAGTTCTTC. The full variable domain, completed using reference TRBV5-1 and TRBJ2-1, is KAGVTQTPRYLIKTRGQQVTLSCSPISGHRSVSWYQQTPGQGLQFLFEYFSETQRNKGNFPGRFSGRQFSNSRSEMNVSTLELGDSALYLCASSQTGSDHNEQFFGPGTRLTVL.

The chain links TRBV9 to TRBJ2-4; D may be TRBD2 (6 bases). This CDR3 is built from 14 residues. From germline, CDR1 is SGDLS and CDR2 YYNGEE. The V end was cut by 7 bases, the J end by 9 bases, with 20 bases between. In DNA form, the CDR3 reads TGTGCCAGCGGGTCTTCAGTGCCCGGGGGCATTCAGTACTTC. It is translated as CASGSSVPGGIQYF.

This sequence joins TRBV4-3 and TRBJ2-1; D might be TRBD1 (5 bases). This CDR3 is built from 15 residues. Germline V lookup: CDR1 LGHNA, CDR2 YSLEER. Trimming removed 0 bases at V and 3 bases at J, with 9 bases between. CDR3 residues: CASSQDRVGYNEQFF. In DNA form, the CDR3 reads TGCGCCAGCAGCCAAGACAGGGTTGGCTACAATGAGCAGTTCTTC.

Ten or more counts support this clonotype. The J gene is TRBJ2-7, the V gene TRBV7-9; weak D call: TRBD1 (5 bases). The germline CDR1 and CDR2 sequences are SEHNR and FQNEAQ (reference sequence). The CDR3 has 14 residues. Trimming removed 2 bases at V and 2 bases at J, with 10 bases between. The CDR3 DNA sequence: TGTGCCAGCAGCTTATGGACACCTCCCTACGAGCAGTACTTC. Its protein is CASSLWTPPYEQYF.

This clonotype was recorded at least ten times. This chain links TRBV7-2 with TRBJ2-3, with 11 bases lining up with TRBD2. V was pared by 5 bases and J by 3 bases, with 7 bases of the junction left unmatched. The CDR3 is 16 residues long. CDR1 and CDR2 (germline): SGHTA, FQGNSA. The CDR3 DNA reads TGTGCCAGCAGCGAAGCTAGCGGGAGGAGTACAGATACGCAGTATTTT. This sequence encodes CASSEASGRSTDTQYF.

In this sample, this clonotype is medium-sized. The chain employs TRBV28 and TRBJ2-3; a possible D gene is TRBD2 (5 bases). This CDR3 is 17 amino acids long. Per germline, CDR1 MDHEN and CDR2 SYDVKM. Trimming shortened V by 3 bases and J by 2 bases, and 18 bases separated the two germline ends. The CDR3 loop reads CASSLRAQMIATDTQYF. The DNA for the CDR3 is TGTGCCAGCAGTTTGAGGGCCCAAATGATCGCCACAGATACGCAGTATTTT.

This clonotype was observed at least ten times. The chain carries TRBV5-1 and TRBJ1-5, with D hard to call. V was pared by 4 bases and J by 3 bases, with 11 bases between. The CDR3 sequence is 14 residues long. Germline CDR1 reads SGHRS; CDR2 reads YFSETQ. The CDR3 nucleotides are TGCGCCAGCAGCGTGGACGGACCCAATCAGCCCCAGCATTTT. It encodes CASSVDGPNQPQHF.

This clonotype appeared a single time. The chain carries TRBV18 and TRBJ2-5, with D perhaps assigned TRBD1 or TRBD2 (5 bases each). The germline V and J ends were trimmed by 3 bases and 4 bases, with 15 bases remaining between them. Germline values: CDR1 KGHSH, CDR2 LQKENI. The CDR3 has 15 residues. CDR3 in amino acids: CASSPPGRGAETQYF. CDR3 nucleotides: TGTGCCAGCTCACCCCCAGGGAGAGGGGCAGAGACCCAGTACTTC.

This clonotype was observed at least ten times. The genes are TRBV19 and TRBJ1-5; 7 bases are a match to TRBD1. V lost 5 bases and J lost 0; bases outside the gene matches: 7. CDR3 length: 16 residues. CDR1 and CDR2 from the germline V gene are LNHDA and SQIVND (reference sequence). The CDR3 loop reads CASSPGQVHSNQPQHF. CDR3 nucleotide sequence: TGTGCCAGTAGTCCCGGACAGGTTCATAGCAATCAGCCCCAGCATTTT.

This clonotype was seen a few times. The chain is built from TRBV7-3 and TRBJ2-6; D is undetermined. Trimming removed 2 bases from V and 0 bases from J, with 5 bases in between. This CDR3 region has 15 residues. Germline-derived CDR1 and CDR2 are SGHTA and FQGTGA. The CDR3 is CASSLQHSGANVLTF. DNA of the CDR3: TGTGCCAGCAGCTTACAGCACTCTGGGGCCAACGTCCTGACTTTC.

There are many counts of this clonotype. The chain is built from TRBV7-9 and TRBJ1-1; D not resolved. The CDR3 is 13 amino acids. With 1 base removed from V and 0 bases from J, the gap between germline ends came to 3 bases. Per the germline V gene, CDR1 is SEHNR and CDR2 is FQNEAQ (reference sequence). DNA for the CDR3: TGTGCCAGCAGCTTAGAAATGAACACTGAAGCTTTCTTT. Residues: CASSLEMNTEAFF.